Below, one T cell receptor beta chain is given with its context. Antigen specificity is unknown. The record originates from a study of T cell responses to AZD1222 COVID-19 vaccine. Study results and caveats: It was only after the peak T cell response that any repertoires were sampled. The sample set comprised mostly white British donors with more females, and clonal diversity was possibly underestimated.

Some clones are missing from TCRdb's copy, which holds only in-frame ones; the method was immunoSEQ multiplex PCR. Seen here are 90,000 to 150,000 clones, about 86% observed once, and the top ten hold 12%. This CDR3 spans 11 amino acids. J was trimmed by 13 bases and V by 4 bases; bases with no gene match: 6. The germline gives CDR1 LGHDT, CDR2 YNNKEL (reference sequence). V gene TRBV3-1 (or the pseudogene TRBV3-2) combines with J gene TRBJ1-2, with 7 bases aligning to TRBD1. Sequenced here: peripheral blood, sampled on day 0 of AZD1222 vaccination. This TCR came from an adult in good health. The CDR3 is CASSLDRAPTF. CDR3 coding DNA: TGTGCCAGCAGCCTTGACAGGGCACCCACCTTC.